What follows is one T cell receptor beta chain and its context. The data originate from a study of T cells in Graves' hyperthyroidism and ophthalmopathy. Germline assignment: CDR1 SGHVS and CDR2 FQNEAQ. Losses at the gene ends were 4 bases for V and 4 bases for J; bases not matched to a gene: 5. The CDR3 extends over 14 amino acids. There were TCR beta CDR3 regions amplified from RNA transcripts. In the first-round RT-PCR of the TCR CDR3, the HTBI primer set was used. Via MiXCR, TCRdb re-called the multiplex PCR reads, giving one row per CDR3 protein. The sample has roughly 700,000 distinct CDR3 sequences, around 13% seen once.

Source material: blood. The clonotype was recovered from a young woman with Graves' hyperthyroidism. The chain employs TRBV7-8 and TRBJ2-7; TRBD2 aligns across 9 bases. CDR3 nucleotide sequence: TGTGCCAGCAGCTATGGACTAGCGAATTACGAGCAGTACTTC. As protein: CASSYGLANYEQYF.